This passage covers 16 T cell receptor beta chains from one sample sequenced in a study of CD8 T cells in ankylosing spondylitis. Overall study findings and caveats: What appeared characteristic of ankylosing spondylitis blood was a TCR beta motif of under 10 highly homologous variants.

No antigens are known for them. In TCRdb, the 5' RACE reads were re-called with MiXCR into one record per CDR3 protein. The profile covers about 500,000 distinct CDR3 sequences, with approximately 5.3% appearing a single time and under 4.5% taken by the ten largest. The source material was blood, either unsorted or a sorted T cell fraction (not recorded which). These receptors all come from a male donor with ankylosing spondylitis.

This clonotype was seen repeatedly, ten times or more. The V gene is TRBV12-3 or TRBV12-4, the J gene TRBJ1-6, with D tentatively TRBD1 (5 bases). Between the trimmed V and J ends, which lost 3 bases and 12 bases, there was a span of 12 bases. CDR3 length: 13 residues. Here the CDR3 DNA reads TGTGCCAGCAGTTTGGGTGGACAAGTACCCCTCCACTTT. As protein: CASSLGGQVPLHF.

There are a few counts of this clonotype. V and J are TRBV18 and TRBJ2-7; D unresolved. V shed 6 bases and J shed 3 bases, with 15 bases lying between them. Germline values: CDR1 KGHSH, CDR2 LQKENI. The CDR3 extends over 14 amino acids. The CDR3 coding sequence is TGTGCCAGCTCGATGTACCAAACCTACTACGAGCAGTACTTC. Encoded protein: CASSMYQTYYEQYF.

Only a few counts were recorded for this clonotype. J is TRBJ1-4 and V is TRBV6-6; D is unresolved. Trimming cost V 5 bases and J 11 bases, with 12 bases left between them. Germline V gives CDR1 MNHNY, CDR2 SVGAGI (reference sequence). The CDR3 has 12 residues. The CDR3 DNA is TGTGCCAGCAGTCCCAATGGATTTAAACTGTTTTTT. As protein: CASSPNGFKLFF.

This clonotype was seen ten or more times. The genes are TRBV29-1 and TRBJ1-5; possibly TRBD1 for D (5 bases). Trimming shortened V by 0 bases and J by 7 bases, and 10 bases separated the two germline ends. This CDR3 comprises 13 residues. Germline V CDR1 and CDR2: SQVTM, ANQGSEA. CDR3 sequence reads: CSVEDGGGQPQHF. CDR3 sequence (DNA): TGCAGCGTTGAAGACGGGGGAGGACAGCCCCAGCATTTT.

This clonotype was observed many times. The rearrangement joins TRBV5-1 to TRBJ1-2; 10 nucleotides line up with TRBD1. This CDR3 is built from 16 residues. CDR1 is SGHRS and CDR2 is YFSETQ in the germline V gene. V dropped 4 bases and J dropped 4; count of bases not matched to a gene: 10. CDR3 sequence (DNA): TGCGCCAGCAGCGGCACCGGGACAGGGGATGCCTATGGCTACACCTTC. This translates into CASSGTGTGDAYGYTF. The variable domain in full, with the rest retrieved from reference TRBV5-1 and TRBJ1-2, is KAGVTQTPRYLIKTRGQQVTLSCSPISGHRSVSWYQQTPGQGLQFLFEYFSETQRNKGNFPGRFSGRQFSNSRSEMNVSTLELGDSALYLCASSGTGTGDAYGYTFGSGTRLTVV.

This clonotype came up a few times. The germline gene is not matched at one end of the junction; a read error may be the cause. As DNA, the CDR3 is TGTGCCAGCAGCTTGGAGGCAGGGAACATCGGGGAGCTGTTTTTT. It specifies CASSLEAGNIGELFF. The chain links TRBV5-5 to TRBJ2-2; perhaps TRBD1 as D (5 bases). Germline-derived CDR1 and CDR2 are SGHKS and YYEKEE (reference sequence). The CDR3 covers 15 residues.

This clonotype was detected many times. The chain is built from TRBV7-8 and TRBJ2-2, with 8 bases that match TRBD1. J was trimmed by 7 bases and V by 6 bases; bases with no gene match: 4. CDR3 length equals 13 residues. Germline-derived CDR1 and CDR2 are SGHVS and FQNEAQ. Written as DNA, the CDR3 is TGTGCCAGCAGGAGAGACAGGGGCGGGGAGCTGTTTTTT. Amino acids: CASRRDRGGELFF.

This clonotype was seen repeatedly, ten times or more. V usage is TRBV20-1 and J usage is TRBJ2-7, with D possibly matching TRBD2 (5 bases). The CDR3 is 14 residues long. CDR1 is DFQATT and CDR2 is SNEGSKA in the germline V gene (reference sequence). Trimming removed 3 bases at V and 1 base at J, with 13 bases between. The CDR3 DNA sequence: TGCAGTGCTAGGGACCCTCGAGGGTCCTACGAGCAGTACTTC. The encoded protein is CSARDPRGSYEQYF.

This clonotype was detected many times. The chain employs TRBV15 and TRBJ2-1, with unresolved D. The CDR3 runs to 15 residues. Deletions cut 1 base from V and 0 bases from J, with 7 bases between. The germline gives CDR1 LNHNV, CDR2 YYDKDF (reference sequence). Written as DNA, the CDR3 is TGTGCCACCAGCAGAGGCGGATACTCCTACAATGAGCAGTTCTTC. As protein: CATSRGGYSYNEQFF.

The CDR3 spells CAGARGDLNYGYTF. DNA for the CDR3: TGTGCCGGGGCGAGGGGCGATCTTAACTATGGCTACACCTTC. This chain links TRBV30 with TRBJ1-2; D is perhaps TRBD1 (5 bases). Germline CDR1 and CDR2: GTSNPN and SVGIG (reference sequence). With 8 bases removed from V and 1 base from J, the gap between germline ends came to 17 bases. This CDR3 comprises 14 residues.

This clonotype came up many times. The chain couples TRBV27 to TRBJ1-1; D not resolved. In germline, CDR1 is MNHEY, CDR2 SMNVEV (reference sequence). The CDR3 is 14 residues long. Trimming took 6 bases from V and 1 from J, leaving 12 bases between them. The CDR3 coding sequence is TGTGCCAGCAGCTTAATTACTGGGAACACTGAAGCTTTCTTT. It encodes CASSLITGNTEAFF.

The chain employs TRBV7-2 and TRBJ2-7, with TRBD1 matching over 8 bases. The CDR3 is 16 residues long. V lost 4 bases to trimming and J lost 4 bases; unmatched junction nucleotides: 12. Per germline, CDR1 SGHTA and CDR2 FQGNSA. CDR3 amino acids: CASSSGLARGPYEQYF. The CDR3 DNA is TGTGCCAGCAGCTCCGGGCTGGCCAGGGGGCCTTACGAGCAGTACTTC.

This clonotype has a count of ten or more. The chain links TRBV20-1 to TRBJ1-2; D not certain. This CDR3 is 12 amino acids long. V was clipped by 0 bases and J by 5 bases, with 7 bases between them. CDR1 and CDR2 from the germline V gene are DFQATT and SNEGSKA (reference sequence). The CDR3 sequence: CSARDRPYGYTF. The CDR3 bases are TGCAGTGCTAGAGATAGGCCGTATGGCTACACCTTC.

There are many counts of this clonotype. Here the CDR3 reads CASSLEGPMNTEAFF. The CDR3 nucleotides are TGCGCCAGCAGCTTGGAGGGGCCCATGAACACTGAAGCTTTCTTT. The chain joins TRBV5-1 to TRBJ1-1; tentatively, D is TRBD1 (5 bases). Germline lookup yields CDR1 SGHRS and CDR2 YFSETQ. The CDR3 length is 15 residues. Trimming shortened V by 0 bases and J by 0 bases, and 9 bases separated the two germline ends.

CDR3 bases: TGTGCCAGCAGCTTAGTCAGCCGACGGGGCAATCAGCCCCAGCATTTT. It translates to CASSLVSRRGNQPQHF. The V gene is TRBV7-8, the J gene TRBJ1-5; D not resolved. The CDR3 is 16 residues long. V lost 1 base and J 2 bases, leaving 12 bases between the germline ends. Germline-derived CDR1 and CDR2 are SGHVS and FQNEAQ.

This clonotype was observed at least ten times. This chain connects TRBV5-1 to TRBJ1-1, with 9 positions matching TRBD1. CDR3 length: 16 residues. V shed 4 bases, J shed 5 bases, and the junction held 12 bases outside the gene matches. Per the germline V gene, CDR1 is SGHRS and CDR2 is YFSETQ. The CDR3 reads CASSTYRGPSGTEAFF. The DNA of the CDR3 is TGCGCCAGCAGCACCTACAGGGGGCCATCGGGAACTGAAGCTTTCTTT. The whole variable domain, filled in from reference TRBV5-1 and TRBJ1-1, reads KAGVTQTPRYLIKTRGQQVTLSCSPISGHRSVSWYQQTPGQGLQFLFEYFSETQRNKGNFPGRFSGRQFSNSRSEMNVSTLELGDSALYLCASSTYRGPSGTEAFFGQGTRLTVV.